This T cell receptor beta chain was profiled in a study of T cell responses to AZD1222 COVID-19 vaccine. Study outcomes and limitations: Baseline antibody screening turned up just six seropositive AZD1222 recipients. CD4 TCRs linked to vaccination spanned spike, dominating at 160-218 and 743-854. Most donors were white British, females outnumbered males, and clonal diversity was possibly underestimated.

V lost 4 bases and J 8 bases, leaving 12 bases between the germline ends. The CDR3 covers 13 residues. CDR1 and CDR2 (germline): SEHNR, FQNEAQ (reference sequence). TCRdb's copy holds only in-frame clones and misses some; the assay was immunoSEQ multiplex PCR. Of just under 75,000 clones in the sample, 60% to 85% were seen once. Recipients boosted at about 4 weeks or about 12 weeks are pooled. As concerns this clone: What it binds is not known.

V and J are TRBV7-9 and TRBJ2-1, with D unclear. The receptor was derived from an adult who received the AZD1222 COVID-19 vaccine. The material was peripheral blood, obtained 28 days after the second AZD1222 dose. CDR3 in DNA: TGTGCCAGCAGCTCCTCCCTCGGTTATGAGCAGTTCTTC. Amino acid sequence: CASSSSLGYEQFF.